This TCR beta chain was found in a study of identical twins. The study's findings and limits: Twins shared out-of-frame alpha sequences with excess low generation probability. Abundant beta clonotypes from cord blood had fewer insertions, unlike memory repertoires, which showed none.

Per germline, CDR1 SGHAT and CDR2 FQNNGV. The CDR3 has 14 residues. Trimming shortened V by 7 bases and J by 1 base, and 13 bases separated the two germline ends. This clonotype was seen many times. Its antigen is still unknown. Via MiXCR, TCRdb re-called the 5' RACE reads, giving one row per CDR3 protein. Of roughly 700,000 distinct CDR3 sequences in the sample, around 8.6% are singletons; the top ten hold around 0.98%. Another study also made use of these data, one on yellow fever vaccine responses in identical twins.

Material for sequencing was PBMCs. The source of this sequence is a woman aged 18-29 years in good health. V usage is TRBV11-2 and J usage is TRBJ1-1; D ambiguous. The CDR3 spells CASTFVTKNTEAFF. The CDR3 nucleotides read TGTGCCAGCACTTTTGTCACAAAGAACACTGAAGCTTTCTTT.